A single sample gave rise to the 2 T cell receptor beta chains below, sequenced in a study of cytomegalovirus exposure and HLA in healthy donors. PCR used 60 Vbeta primers and 13 Jbeta primers. Data came from immunoSEQ multiplex PCR; TCRdb stores just in-frame clones and leaves some out. This sample carries 130,000 or so clones, approximately 8.7% of them seen once, and the ten largest clones take 5.5%. Sequencing was performed on PBMCs. The receptors shown here come from a man in his forties or fifties in good health and CMV-seronegative.

The chain employs TRBV5-1 and TRBJ2-5, with 10 bases fitting TRBD2. The CDR3 contains 16 residues. J lost 5 bases, V lost 4 bases, and 11 bases had no gene match. Germline V gene data show CDR1 as SGHRS and CDR2 as YFSETQ. The CDR3 nucleotides are TGCGCCAGCAGCAGCGGGGGGGGACACCCAGCCGAGACCCAGTACTTC. This encodes CASSSGGGHPAETQYF.

This clone was observed a few times. The rearrangement links TRBV7-3 to TRBJ1-2; D gene ambiguous. Looked up from germline, CDR1 is SGHTA and CDR2 is FQGTGA. V shed 5 bases and J shed 6 bases, with 16 bases lying between them. This CDR3 is built from 14 residues. DNA for the CDR3: TGTGCCAGCAGCCCCGGGAGCGAGAGCCATGGCTACACCTTC. Translation gives CASSPGSESHGYTF.